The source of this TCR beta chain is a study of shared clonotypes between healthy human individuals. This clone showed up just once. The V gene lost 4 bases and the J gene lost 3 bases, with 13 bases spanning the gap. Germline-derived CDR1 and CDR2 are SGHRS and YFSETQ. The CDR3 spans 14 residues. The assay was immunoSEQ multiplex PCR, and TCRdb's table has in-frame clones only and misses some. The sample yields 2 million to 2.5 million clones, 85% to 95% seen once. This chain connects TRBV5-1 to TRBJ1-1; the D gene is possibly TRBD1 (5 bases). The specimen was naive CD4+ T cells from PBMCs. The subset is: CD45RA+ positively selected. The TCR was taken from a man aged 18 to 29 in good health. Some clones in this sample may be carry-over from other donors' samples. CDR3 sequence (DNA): TGCGCCAGCAGCGCGGACGGGGCCTACACTGAAGCTTTCTTT. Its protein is CASSADGAYTEAFF. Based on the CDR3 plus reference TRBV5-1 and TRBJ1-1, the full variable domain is KAGVTQTPRYLIKTRGQQVTLSCSPISGHRSVSWYQQTPGQGLQFLFEYFSETQRNKGNFPGRFSGRQFSNSRSEMNVSTLELGDSALYLCASSADGAYTEAFFGQGTRLTVV.